The source of this T cell receptor (beta chain) is a study of CD8+CD57+ T cells in acquired aplastic anemia. Whole-study context: Recorded DNA amounts for sorted CD4+ and CD8+ cells had an average of approximately 3 ug.

Genomic DNA, the template, was used for profiling of the TCR beta VDJ and CDR3. Using its own MiXCR run on the reads, TCRdb lists one record per CDR3 protein. This sample has 200,000 to 250,000 distinct CDR3 sequences; 30% to 40% occur once, and the top ten carry 1% to 1.3%. The germline gives CDR1 MNHNS, CDR2 SASEGT. The V end lost 5 bases, the J end lost 7 bases, and 9 bases lay between the germline ends. This CDR3 is 12 amino acids long. There are many counts of this clonotype. The clonotype comes from a human donor in good health, serving as a control. The sample taken for sequencing was sorted CD4+, CD8+, or CD8+CD57+ T cells (not recorded which) from PBMCs. The chain links TRBV6-1 to TRBJ2-1, with a weak D call TRBD1 (5 bases). The CDR3 bases are TGTGCCAGCAGTAATACAGGAAATGAGCAGTTCTTC. This translates into CASSNTGNEQFF.